Included here is one TCR beta chain sequence, with context. The data stem from a study of CD8+ T cells in alopecia areata. The sequencing template was cDNA reverse transcribed from extracted RNA. TCRdb keeps only in-frame clones here, not all; method: immunoSEQ multiplex PCR. The repertoire holds about 200,000 clones, with roughly 60% as singletons. Treatment reported: oral pan-JAK inhibitor, 5-10 mg twice daily. The CDR3 runs 16 residues. J was trimmed by 5 bases and V by 1 base; bases with no gene match: 6. Per the germline V gene, CDR1 is SGHAT and CDR2 is FQNNGV. The rearrangement joins TRBV11-2 to TRBJ2-2; 8 bases are shared with TRBD1. Sequencing was performed on CD4+ T cells sorted from blood, taken at week 24, from a patient treated with tofacitinib. The receptor comes from a human donor with alopecia areata. The CDR3 DNA sequence: TGTGCCAGCAGCTTAGCAGGGGGCGCGAGGACCGGGGAGCTGTTTTTT. Its translation is CASSLAGGARTGELFF.